These 18 T cell receptor beta chains came from one sample sequenced in a study of blood T cell repertoires in COVID-19. The protocol was immunoSEQ multiplex PCR, while the TCRdb copy is restricted to in-frame clones and leaves out a portion. The repertoire holds a few hundred thousand clones, with about 91% as singletons. Sequenced: peripheral blood. Receptors were obtained from a woman in her twenties or thirties who had recovered from COVID-19.

This clone was observed a handful of times. The V call is TRBV19, the J call TRBJ2-1, with a tentative D call TRBD1 (6 bases). The V gene lost 3 bases and the J gene lost 10 bases, with 19 bases spanning the gap. Looked up from germline, CDR1 is LNHDA and CDR2 is SQIVND (reference sequence). The CDR3 sequence is 15 residues long. The CDR3 here is CASSINLARGGEQFF. The CDR3 DNA reads as TGTGCCAGTAGTATCAATCTGGCCCGAGGGGGAGAGCAGTTCTTC.

J is TRBJ2-1 and V is TRBV27; 7 nucleotides align to TRBD2. The germline CDR1 and CDR2 sequences are MNHEY and SMNVEV (reference sequence). CDR3 length: 14 residues. J was trimmed by 5 bases and V by 5 bases; bases with no gene match: 6. CDR3 nucleotide sequence: TGTGCCAGCAGTCGCGGGACTACCGACAATGAGCAGTTCTTC. Translation: CASSRGTTDNEQFF.

V gene TRBV30 combines with J gene TRBJ1-2, with unresolved D. From germline, CDR1 is GTSNPN and CDR2 SVGIG (reference sequence). V lost 3 bases and J 4 bases, leaving 27 bases between the germline ends. The length of the CDR3 is 18 residues. CDR3: CAWSPRRDRGRLGYGYTF. CDR3 DNA sequence: TGTGCCTGGAGCCCAAGGAGAGATCGGGGTCGCTTGGGCTATGGCTACACCTTC.

The genes are TRBV2 and TRBJ2-3, with D possibly being TRBD1 (5 bases). V was trimmed by 6 bases and J by 0 bases, leaving 13 bases between them. Germline lookup yields CDR1 SNHLY and CDR2 FYNNEI. This CDR3 contains 15 residues. CDR3 loop: CASSTDMPSTDTQYF. The CDR3 DNA reads as TGTGCCAGCAGCACGGACATGCCTAGCACAGATACGCAGTATTTT.

This chain joins TRBV4-1 and TRBJ1-4; tentatively, D is TRBD1 (6 bases). The CDR3 covers 14 residues. V dropped 1 base and J dropped 7 bases, with 10 bases sitting between them. Looked up from germline, CDR1 is MGHRA and CDR2 is YSYEKL. The CDR3 spells CASSQAQGSEKLFF. CDR3 bases: TGCGCCAGCAGCCAAGCACAGGGCTCTGAAAAACTGTTTTTT.

This chain uses TRBV6-6 with TRBJ2-5; a possible D gene is TRBD1 (5 bases). V shed 2 bases and J shed 0 bases, with 7 bases lying between them. Germline CDR1 is MNHNY and CDR2 is SVGAGI (reference sequence). The CDR3 has 14 amino acids. In nucleotides, the CDR3 is TGTGCCAGCAGTTACGGACATGACCAAGAGACCCAGTACTTC. Amino acid sequence: CASSYGHDQETQYF.

The V call is TRBV19, the J call TRBJ2-2, with D possibly being TRBD1 (6 bases). Germline CDR1 and CDR2: LNHDA and SQIVND (reference sequence). V was pared by 5 bases and J by 8 bases, with 18 bases between. This CDR3 has 15 amino acids. CDR3 in amino acids: CASSPLDPRGGELFF. The CDR3 DNA reads as TGTGCCAGTAGTCCCCTTGACCCCAGGGGAGGGGAGCTGTTTTTT.

The chain couples TRBV19 to TRBJ1-1, with D possibly being TRBD1 (6 bases). The V end lost 6 bases, the J end lost 6 bases, and 11 bases lay between the germline ends. CDR1 is LNHDA, CDR2 SQIVND, per germline (reference sequence). CDR3 length: 12 residues. In nucleotides, the CDR3 is TGTGCCAGTAGGGAACAGGGAGCTGAAGCTTTCTTT. It translates to CASREQGAEAFF.

The chain carries TRBV4-1 and TRBJ2-2, with unresolved D. The CDR3 runs to 12 residues. CDR1 is MGHRA and CDR2 is YSYEKL in the germline V gene. V dropped 3 bases and J dropped 9 bases, with 8 bases sitting between them. In DNA form, the CDR3 reads TGCGCCAGCAGCCAGTATAGCTGGGAGCTGTTTTTT. Its translation is CASSQYSWELFF.

This chain uses TRBV4-2 with TRBJ2-1; D may be TRBD2 (5 bases). This CDR3 has 16 residues. Germline-derived CDR1 and CDR2 are LGHNA and YNFKEQ. Trimming pared 4 bases from V and 0 bases from J, leaving 13 bases between. The CDR3 spells CASSLTTSSSYNEQFF. The CDR3 DNA follows: TGTGCCAGCAGCCTGACTACTTCGAGCTCCTACAATGAGCAGTTCTTC.

This clone was detected once. The J gene is TRBJ2-7, the V gene TRBV18; TRBD1 matches at 8 bases. This CDR3 has 14 residues. CDR1 is KGHSH and CDR2 is LQKENI in the germline V gene. Unmatched junction bases numbered 5, after V lost 4 bases and J lost 3 bases. The CDR3 protein is CASSLWTGIYEQYF. For the CDR3, the DNA is TGTGCCAGCTCACTTTGGACAGGGATCTACGAGCAGTACTTC.

The chain recombines TRBV18 with TRBJ2-2; D gene unclear. This CDR3 is built from 15 residues. V lost 1 base to trimming and J lost 1 base, with 7 bases between them. Germline V gives CDR1 KGHSH, CDR2 LQKENI. The CDR3 region has the DNA TGTGCCAGCTCACCACTCCAGCGGAACACCGGGGAGCTGTTTTTT. Translation gives CASSPLQRNTGELFF. Full variable domain (outside the CDR3, taken from reference TRBV18 and TRBJ2-2): NAGVMQNPRHLVRRRGQEARLRCSPMKGHSHVYWYRQLPEEGLKFMVYLQKENIIDESGMPKERFSAEFPKEGPSILRIQQVVRGDSAAYFCASSPLQRNTGELFFGEGSRLTVL.

The rearrangement joins TRBV6-5 to TRBJ1-3, with a weak D call TRBD1 (5 bases). V lost 6 bases, J lost 0 bases, and 12 bases lay in between. The CDR3 is 15 amino acids. In germline, CDR1 is MNHEY, CDR2 SVGAGI. For the CDR3, the DNA is TGTGCCAGCAGCCGAATAGGGGTCTCTGGAAACACCATATATTTT. Translating gives CASSRIGVSGNTIYF.

This clone was observed a handful of times. This chain connects TRBV6-5 to TRBJ1-5, with D possibly being TRBD1 (5 bases). Germline V gene data show CDR1 as MNHEY and CDR2 as SVGAGI. The CDR3 is 15 residues long. Trimming took 0 bases from V and 5 from J, leaving 11 bases between them. The CDR3 bases are TGTGCCAGCAGTTACTCTCAGGGCGCCTATCAGCCCCAGCATTTT. Encoded protein: CASSYSQGAYQPQHF.

This clone was recorded only once. The rearrangement joins TRBV19 to TRBJ1-4; no clear D gene. This CDR3 is 15 amino acids long. Germline-derived CDR1 and CDR2 are LNHDA and SQIVND (reference sequence). Trimming removed 1 base at V and 5 bases at J, with 11 bases between. CDR3 in DNA: TGTGCCAGTAGTATAGTAGGGCGGAGGAATGAAAAACTGTTTTTT. The encoded protein is CASSIVGRRNEKLFF.

The CDR3 sequence is CASSSSHLRGGNEQFF. The CDR3 nucleotides read TGTGCCAGCAGTTCCTCCCATCTTCGGGGGGGGAATGAGCAGTTCTTC. The chain uses TRBV14 and TRBJ2-1; 8 bases align to TRBD2. Germline V gene sequence: CDR1 SGHDN, CDR2 FVKESK. V was clipped by 6 bases and J by 7 bases; unmatched bases: 14. The length of the CDR3 is 16 residues.

This clone was detected only once. The chain combines TRBV30 with TRBJ1-6; D not resolved. V shed 4 bases and J shed 0 bases, with 13 bases lying between them. The length of the CDR3 is 16 residues. The germline V gene encodes CDR1 GTSNPN and CDR2 SVGIG (reference sequence). CDR3 coding DNA: TGTGCCTGGAAGTACACCGGGAGCTCCTATAATTCACCCCTCCACTTT. Translation gives CAWKYTGSSYNSPLHF.

The genes are TRBV4-1 and TRBJ2-4; tentative D call: TRBD2 (5 bases). The V end lost 4 bases, the J end lost 12 bases, and 22 bases lay between the germline ends. Germline-derived CDR1 and CDR2 are MGHRA and YSYEKL. CDR3 length equals 15 residues. The CDR3, as DNA: TGCGCCAGCAGCCCGTCCCAAGCGGTCCTAGCTACTCAGTACTTC. Translated: CASSPSQAVLATQYF.